This T cell receptor beta chain was captured by sequencing in a study of beta chain features in type 1 diabetes. About the study: There was similarity between patients and healthy donors in age, gender and cell yields.

As every portion of the isolated RNA was reverse transcribed, the sequencing read expressed TCRB transcripts. The average output of naive, central memory and regulatory T cell samples was around 3.5 million reads. Measured with immunoSEQ multiplex PCR; TCRdb has only the in-frame clones, and not every one. The table includes hundreds of thousands of clones, roughly 13% detected once. Germline loops: CDR1 SNHLY, CDR2 FYNNEI. The length of the CDR3 is 14 residues. V lost 5 bases, J lost 8 bases, and 18 bases lay in between. Sampling consisted of one heparinised blood draw per donor, averaging about 116 mL. Sorting based on CD45RO/CCR7/CD25/CD127/CD95/CD27 separated CD4+ naive, central memory, regulatory and stem cell-like memory cells. Study-wide results and limits: Across all four CD4+ subsets, people with type 1 diabetes showed modestly shorter TCRB CDR3s.

Of note for this clone: The antigen remains unidentified.

This TCR came from a man younger than 35 with type 1 diabetes. Sequencing was carried out using naive CD4+ T cells from blood. The rearrangement links TRBV2 to TRBJ1-2; TRBD1 might be the D (5 bases). The CDR3 DNA follows: TGTGCCAGCAGTTTTTACAGGACTGAGAGGGGCTACACCTTC. This gives the protein CASSFYRTERGYTF.